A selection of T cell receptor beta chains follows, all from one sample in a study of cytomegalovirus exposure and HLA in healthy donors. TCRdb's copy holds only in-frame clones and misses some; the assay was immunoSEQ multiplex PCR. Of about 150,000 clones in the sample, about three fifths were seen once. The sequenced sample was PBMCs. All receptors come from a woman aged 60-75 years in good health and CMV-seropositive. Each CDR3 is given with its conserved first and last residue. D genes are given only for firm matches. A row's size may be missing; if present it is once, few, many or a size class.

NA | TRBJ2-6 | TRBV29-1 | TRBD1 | TGCAGCGTTGAAGAGTCGACAGGGACTGGGGCCAACGTCCTGACTTTC | CSVEESTGTGANVLTF
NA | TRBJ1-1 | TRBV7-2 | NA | TGTGCCAGCAGCTTCCCCCTGGGGGGGCGTTCAGCTTTCTTT | CASSFPLGGRSAFF
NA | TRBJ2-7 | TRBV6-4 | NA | TGTGCCAGGCACACCTCCCGCGAGCAGTACTTC | CARHTSREQYF
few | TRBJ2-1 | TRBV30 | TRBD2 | TGTGCCTGGAGTGCCACTCCGGGAGGGCCCTACAATGAGCAGTTCTTC | CAWSATPGGPYNEQFF
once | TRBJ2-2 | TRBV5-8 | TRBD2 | TGTGCCAGCAGAGGGACTAATTTGAACACCGGGGAGCTGTTTTTT | CASRGTNLNTGELFF
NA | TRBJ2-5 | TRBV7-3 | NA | TGTGCCAGCAGTCGACAGTACCAAGAGACCCAGTACTTC | CASSRQYQETQYF
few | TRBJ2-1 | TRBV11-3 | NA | TGTGCCAGCAGCCTCCGGGGTCCTCCCGATGAGCAGTTCTTC | CASSLRGPPDEQFF
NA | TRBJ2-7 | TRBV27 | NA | TGTGCCAGCAGTTTATCCTTGGCGGGATACGAGCAGTACTTC | CASSLSLAGYEQYF
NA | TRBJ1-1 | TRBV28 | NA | TGTGCCAGCAGTTCCGCCCCGACAGGGAACACTGAAGCTTTCTTT | CASSSAPTGNTEAFF
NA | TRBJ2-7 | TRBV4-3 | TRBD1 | TGCGCCAGCAGCCAAGCCCTGACAGGGATCTACGAGCAGTACTTC | CASSQALTGIYEQYF
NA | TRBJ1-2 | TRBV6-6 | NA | TGTGCGACCAGGAAACAAGGCTATGGCTACACCTTC | CATRKQGYGYTF
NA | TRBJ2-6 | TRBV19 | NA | TGTGCCAGTAGTATAGGTTCCGGGGCTGGGGCCAACGTCCTGACTTTC | CASSIGSGAGANVLTF
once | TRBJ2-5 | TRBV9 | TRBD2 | TGTGCCAGCAGCGCCCGGGACTATCAAGAGACCCAGTACTTC | CASSARDYQETQYF
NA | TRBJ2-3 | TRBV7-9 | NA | TGTGCCAGCAGCAGCACCCCTAGCGATTTCACAGATACGCAGTATTTT | CASSSTPSDFTDTQYF
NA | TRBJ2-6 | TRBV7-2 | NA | TGTGCCAGCAGCTTAGCGCGTTTCAGGGTCTCTGGGGCCAACGTCCTGACTTTC | CASSLARFRVSGANVLTF
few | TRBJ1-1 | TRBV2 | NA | TGTGCCAGCAGTGAGGCGCAGGGAGGCACTGAAGCTTTCTTT | CASSEAQGGTEAFF
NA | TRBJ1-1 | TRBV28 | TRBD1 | TGTGCCAGTTTCTCCACAGGGGCCGCGAACACTGAAGCTTTCTTT | CASFSTGAANTEAFF
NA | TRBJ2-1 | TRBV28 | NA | TGTGCCAGCAGACTAATTTTGAGCTCCTACAATGAGCAGTTCTTC | CASRLILSSYNEQFF
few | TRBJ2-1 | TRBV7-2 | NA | TGTGCCAGCAGCCGACCCGGGGGTAGCGGCGAGCAGTTCTTC | CASSRPGGSGEQFF
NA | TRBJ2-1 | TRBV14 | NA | TGTGCCAGCAGCCAAGGGACACTAAACAATGAGCAGTTCTTC | CASSQGTLNNEQFF
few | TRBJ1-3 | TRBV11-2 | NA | TGTGCCAGCAGCCAGATACAGGGATCAGGAAACGCCATATATTTT | CASSQIQGSGNAIYF
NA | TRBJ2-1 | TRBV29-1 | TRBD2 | TGCAGCGTTGACCGAGGACTAGCGGGAACTTACGATGAGCAGTTCTTC | CSVDRGLAGTYDEQFF
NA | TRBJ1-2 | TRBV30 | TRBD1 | TGTGCCTGGGAGACAGGGAACTATGGCTACACCTTC | CAWETGNYGYTF
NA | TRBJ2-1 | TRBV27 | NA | TGTGCCAGCAGGGAGAATTCCTACAATGAGCAGTTCTTC | CASRENSYNEQFF
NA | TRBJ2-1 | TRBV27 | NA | TGTGCCAGCAGTTATTCGGAGTACAATGAGCAGTTCTTC | CASSYSEYNEQFF
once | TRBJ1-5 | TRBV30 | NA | TGTGCCTGGAGTGCCAACATCGGGGCCCAGCATTTT | CAWSANIGAQHF
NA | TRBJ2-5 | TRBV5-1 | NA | TGCGCCAGCAGCTTGGAAACAGCAGGGGCCCAAGAGACCCAGTACTTC | CASSLETAGAQETQYF
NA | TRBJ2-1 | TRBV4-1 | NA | TGCGCCAGCAGCCAAGATGGCGGGCCTAGCCCATACAATGAGCAGTTCTTC | CASSQDGGPSPYNEQFF
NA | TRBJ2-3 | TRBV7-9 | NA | TGTGCCAGCAGCTTAGCGTCCAGGAGCACAGATACGCAGTATTTT | CASSLASRSTDTQYF
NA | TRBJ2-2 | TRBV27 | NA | TGTGCCAGCAGATTGGGCCTGCAGAGCACCGGGGAGCTGTTTTTT | CASRLGLQSTGELFF
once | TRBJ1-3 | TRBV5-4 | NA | TGTGCCAGCAGCTTGGACCAGGGGAGGGAAAACACCATATATTTT | CASSLDQGRENTIYF
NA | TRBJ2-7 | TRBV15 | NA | TGTGCCACCAGCAGAGACCAAAAGAAGGGACACCCTTACGAGCAGTACTTC | CATSRDQKKGHPYEQYF
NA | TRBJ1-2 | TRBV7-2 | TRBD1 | TGTGCCAGCAGCTTAGGCAGGGGGTTAGGTGGCTACACCTTC | CASSLGRGLGGYTF
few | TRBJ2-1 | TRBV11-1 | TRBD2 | TGTGCCAGCAGCTTTGCACTGAGCGGGAGTGGAAACAATGAGCAGTTCTTC | CASSFALSGSGNNEQFF